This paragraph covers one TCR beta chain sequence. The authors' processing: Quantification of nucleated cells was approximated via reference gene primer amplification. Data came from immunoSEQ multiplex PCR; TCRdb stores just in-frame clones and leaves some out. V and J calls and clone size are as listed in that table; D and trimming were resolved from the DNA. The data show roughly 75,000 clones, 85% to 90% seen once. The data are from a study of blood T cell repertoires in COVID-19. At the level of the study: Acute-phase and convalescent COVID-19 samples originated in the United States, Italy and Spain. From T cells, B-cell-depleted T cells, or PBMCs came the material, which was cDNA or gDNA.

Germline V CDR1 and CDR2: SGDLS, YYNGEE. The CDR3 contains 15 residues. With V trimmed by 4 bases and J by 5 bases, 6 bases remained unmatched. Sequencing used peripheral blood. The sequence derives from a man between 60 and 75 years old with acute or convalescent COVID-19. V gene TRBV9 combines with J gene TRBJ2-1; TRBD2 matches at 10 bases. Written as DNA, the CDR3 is TGTGCCAGCAGCTCCCCCGGGACTAGCGACAATGAGCAGTTCTTC. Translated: CASSSPGTSDNEQFF.